This T cell receptor beta chain was captured by sequencing in a study of CD4 T cells in relation to SARS-CoV-2 and coronaviruses. On the study more broadly: The restricting HLA molecule for shared crossreactive spike epitopes was mapped. Study results and limitations: In approximately 70% of donors, memory CD4+ clonotypes crossrecognized SARS-CoV-2 and at least one common cold coronavirus spike.

About this clone itself: Its antigen is undetermined.

The unexposed donors gave CD4+ T cells in about 2010-2019, prior to COVID-19. Naive and memory CD4+ T cells were separated from cryopreserved PBMCs. Sequenced by immunoSEQ multiplex PCR; TCRdb stores in-frame clones only, minus some. The sample records about 59,000 clones, 86% being singletons. Trimming left V 5 bases short and J 5 bases short, with 16 bases between. Germline loops: CDR1 MNHEY, CDR2 SVGAGI. CDR3 length: 15 amino acids. The sequencing input was memory CD4+ T cells from PBMCs. This chain joins TRBV6-5 and TRBJ2-1, with a possible D match to TRBD2 (6 bases). The source is a human donor in good health. The CDR3 sequence: CASSLQLAADNEQFF. The CDR3 DNA reads TGTGCCAGCAGTCTACAACTAGCTGCGGACAATGAGCAGTTCTTC.